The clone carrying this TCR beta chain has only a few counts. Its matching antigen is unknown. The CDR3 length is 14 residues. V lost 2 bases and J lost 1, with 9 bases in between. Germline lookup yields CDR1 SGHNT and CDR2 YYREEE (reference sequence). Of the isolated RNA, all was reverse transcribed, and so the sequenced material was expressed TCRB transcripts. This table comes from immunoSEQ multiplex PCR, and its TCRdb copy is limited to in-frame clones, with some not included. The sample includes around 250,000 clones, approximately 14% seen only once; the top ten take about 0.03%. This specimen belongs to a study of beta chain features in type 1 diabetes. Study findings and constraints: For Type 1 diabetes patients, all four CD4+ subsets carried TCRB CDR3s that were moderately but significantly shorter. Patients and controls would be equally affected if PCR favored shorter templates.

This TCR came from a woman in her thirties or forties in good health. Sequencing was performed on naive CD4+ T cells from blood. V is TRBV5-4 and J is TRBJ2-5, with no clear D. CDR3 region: CASSFEAAQETQYF. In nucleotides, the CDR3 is TGTGCCAGCAGCTTTGAGGCAGCCCAAGAGACCCAGTACTTC.